This T cell receptor (beta chain) was captured in a study of cytomegalovirus exposure and HLA in healthy donors. Study-wide findings and caveats: Productive rates of about 90% or about 30% were seen for most TCR beta V segments in an earlier analysis. Highly shared sequence variants in one cluster were likely a sequencing artifact.

PCR used 60 Vbeta primers and 13 Jbeta primers. As handled by the study authors: Unique TCR beta chains numbered approximately 80 million in a later analysis, with roughly 9.9 million shared. The method was immunoSEQ multiplex PCR; TCRdb's version includes in-frame clones alone and lacks a portion of them. That table furnishes V, J and clone size, whereas the DNA furnished D and trimming. The table records 250,000 to 350,000 clones, roughly 90% of them present only once. Worth noting for this clone: Its matching antigen is unknown.

Sequencing input: PBMCs. The receptor was derived from a woman under 30 in good health and CMV-seronegative.

The CDR3: CASRTGYPDYEQYF. In nucleotides, the CDR3 is TGTGCCAGCAGGACAGGGTACCCAGATTACGAGCAGTACTTC. This chain connects TRBV2 to TRBJ2-7; 7 nucleotides line up with TRBD1. J lost 4 bases, V lost 6 bases, and 9 bases had no gene match. The CDR3 extends over 14 amino acids. Germline loops: CDR1 SNHLY, CDR2 FYNNEI.